This T cell receptor beta chain emerged from a study of blood T cell repertoires in COVID-19. The CDR3 is 17 amino acids. The germline CDR1 and CDR2 sequences are KGHSH and LQKENI. Trimming took 6 bases from V and 5 from J; bases not matched to a gene: 12. Some clones are missing from TCRdb's copy, which holds only in-frame ones; the method was immunoSEQ multiplex PCR. The table records 130,000 to 150,000 clones, 81% of them present only once. The V gene is TRBV18, the J gene TRBJ2-2; 10 nucleotides align to TRBD1. This TCR came from a human donor with acute or convalescent COVID-19. The donor label of this sample is uncertain. Sequenced sample: peripheral blood. The CDR3 loop is CASSPKQAGQGTGELFF. CDR3 in DNA: TGTGCCAGCTCTCCGAAGCAGGCGGGACAGGGGACCGGGGAGCTGTTTTTT.